This is a list of T cell receptor beta chains from one sample in a study of T cells after yellow fever vaccination. TCRdb independently ran MiXCR on the 5' RACE reads; one entry per CDR3 protein. The sample carries about 340,000 distinct CDR3 sequences, 3% to 4.5% recorded once. This material consisted of PBMCs, taken 5 days after the yellow fever booster vaccination. The receptors were sampled from a man aged 18-30 years who received the YFV17D yellow fever vaccine. Each CDR3 is given without its conserved first and last residue.

TRBV14	TRBJ2-3	ASSSAGDTQY
TRBV2	TRBJ2-1	ASGGTTPASRF
TRBV6-5	TRBJ1-6	ASSFRGTGGSPLH
TRBV30	TRBJ2-7	AWSARTGWGEQY
TRBV6-5	TRBJ2-1	ASSYEQGLDEQF
TRBV6-5	TRBJ2-2	ASSYSILGGKLF
TRBV18	TRBJ1-2	ASSPEGASYGYT
TRBV12-3/TRBV12-4	TRBJ2-2	ASRPRRLGELF
TRBV19	TRBJ2-2	ASTEDRGVTGELF
TRBV7-2	TRBJ1-6	ASRLSTGDNSPLH
TRBV2	TRBJ2-1	ASSGSYNEQF
TRBV6-1	TRBJ1-1	ASSDGASGNTEAF
TRBV7-6	TRBJ2-5	ASSSLAGAEVTQY
TRBV6-1	TRBJ2-1	ATSEGENEQF
TRBV6-2/TRBV6-3	TRBJ2-3	ASSTPDTQY
TRBV15	TRBJ2-5	ATSWGLAGGETQY
TRBV29-1	TRBJ2-1	SVEENKGREQF
TRBV5-1	TRBJ2-5	ASSLGASGALVGQETQY
TRBV12-3/TRBV12-4	TRBJ1-1	ASSLPTAAAF
TRBV25-1	TRBJ2-5	ASSERGVWETQETQY
TRBV5-1	TRBJ1-2	ASSARDASYGYT
TRBV5-1	TRBJ2-1	ASSLEDRVVIIGNEQF
TRBV12-3/TRBV12-4	TRBJ2-5	ATSLAETQY
TRBV15	TRBJ2-3	ATSSYRVRTDTQY
TRBV5-4	TRBJ2-3	ASSLPGAMGTDTQY
TRBV4-3	TRBJ2-3	ASSHVSGAFSTDTQY
TRBV2	TRBJ2-3	ASSKPGGGHNTQY
TRBV20-1	TRBJ1-1	SARFQRGSGTEAF
TRBV12-3/TRBV12-4	TRBJ2-5	ASSRVTEETQY
TRBV18	TRBJ1-5	ASSPDILARRLRPQH
TRBV6-6	TRBJ1-6	ASSFRWVPAKDSPLH
TRBV4-3	TRBJ2-7	ASSPHSGPYEQY
TRBV30	TRBJ2-2	AWNRDDENTGELF
TRBV6-5	TRBJ1-1	ASKTDRRNTEAF
TRBV5-1	TRBJ2-7	ASSLELAGVYEQY